Presented here are 24 T cell receptor beta chains from one specimen sequenced in a study of Ad26.COV2.S vaccination and SARS-CoV-2 variants. Treatment noted: about 20 received Ad26.COV2.S at low or high dose, single or two shots; five or six received placebo; per-sample allocation not given. It was on day 63 after the first vaccine or placebo injection that samples were taken. Measured with immunoSEQ multiplex PCR; TCRdb has only the in-frame clones, and not every one. This sample carries more than 300,000 clones, approximately 80% of them seen once, and the ten largest clones take around 2%. This material consisted of peripheral blood, taken in a trial of Ad26.COV2.S vaccine versus placebo. Source of these receptors: a person between 18 and 59 years old who received the Ad26.COV2.S COVID-19 vaccine or a placebo.

V gene TRBV10-3 combines with J gene TRBJ2-5; D remains ambiguous. Germline-derived CDR1 and CDR2 are ENHRY and SYGVKD. The CDR3 is 15 amino acids. Trimming removed 0 bases from V and 4 bases from J, with 12 bases in between. The CDR3 spells CAISESQGLPETQYF. For the CDR3, the DNA is TGTGCCATCAGTGAGTCCCAAGGATTGCCAGAGACCCAGTACTTC.

V is TRBV5-5 and J is TRBJ1-2, with D possibly matching TRBD1 (6 bases). Germline-derived CDR1 and CDR2 are SGHKS and YYEKEE (reference sequence). Trimming removed 3 bases from V and 8 bases from J, with 20 bases in between. The CDR3 sequence is 15 residues long. The CDR3 region is CASSSIRGTGDGYTF. The CDR3 region has the DNA TGTGCCAGCAGCTCAATTAGGGGGACGGGGGACGGCTACACCTTC.

The rearrangement uses TRBV19 and TRBJ1-1, with 7 bases fitting TRBD1. V was pared by 5 bases and J by 3 bases, with 6 bases of the junction left unmatched. The CDR3 totals 14 residues. Germline V gene lookup returns CDR1 LNHDA and CDR2 SQIVND (reference sequence). CDR3 protein: CASSLQGSDTEAFF. In nucleotides, the CDR3 is TGTGCCAGTAGTTTACAGGGGTCGGACACTGAAGCTTTCTTT.

The chain employs TRBV5-1 and TRBJ2-2, with D possibly being TRBD2 (5 bases). The length of the CDR3 is 15 residues. Germline V gives CDR1 SGHRS, CDR2 YFSETQ. Deletions cut 4 bases from V and 0 bases from J, with 10 bases between. The CDR3 DNA follows: TGCGCCAGCAGCGGGCTGCGGGCGAACACCGGGGAGCTGTTTTTT. It specifies CASSGLRANTGELFF.

The chain joins TRBV7-2 to TRBJ1-2, with 11 positions matching TRBD1. The CDR3 is made up of 14 amino acids. The germline CDR1 and CDR2 sequences are SGHTA and FQGNSA. V dropped 5 bases and J dropped 7; count of bases not matched to a gene: 6. CDR3 in DNA: TGTGCCAGCAGCCGTGGACAGGGGGCTGGTGGCTACACCTTC. Translation: CASSRGQGAGGYTF.

This sequence joins TRBV28 and TRBJ1-6; TRBD1 matches 7 bases. Germline values: CDR1 MDHEN, CDR2 SYDVKM. The CDR3 contains 14 residues. Trimming cost V 5 bases and J 5 bases; bases outside gene matches: 3. The CDR3 sequence: CASSATGNNSPLHF. As DNA, the CDR3 is TGTGCCAGCAGTGCGACAGGGAATAATTCACCCCTCCACTTT.

The chain joins TRBV2 to TRBJ1-1, with a weak D call TRBD1 (5 bases). The germline CDR1 and CDR2 sequences are SNHLY and FYNNEI. This CDR3 spans 13 amino acids. Trimming pared 7 bases from V and 10 bases from J, leaving 19 bases between. The CDR3: CASNSRSPRGAFF. The CDR3 DNA follows: TGTGCCAGCAATAGCCGCTCCCCTAGGGGAGCTTTCTTT.

This clone was seen more than once but under ten times. Other DNA sequences in the same sample also yield this CDR3. The gene calls are TRBV7-3 and TRBJ2-1; the D is unclear. Germline V gives CDR1 SGHTA, CDR2 FQGTGA. CDR3 size: 13 residues. V lost 1 base, J lost 3 bases, and 4 bases lay in between. This CDR3 reads CASSLNSYNEQFF. In nucleotides, the CDR3 is TGTGCCAGCAGCTTAAATAGCTACAATGAGCAGTTCTTC.

The V and J genes are TRBV28 and TRBJ2-3, with unresolved D. Germline lookup yields CDR1 MDHEN and CDR2 SYDVKM. Trimming left V 2 bases short and J 2 bases short, with 11 bases between. This CDR3 spans 15 amino acids. This chain's CDR3 is CASSLMRGYTDTQYF. DNA for the CDR3: TGTGCCAGCAGTTTAATGAGAGGATACACAGATACGCAGTATTTT.

This rearrangement joins TRBV4-1 to TRBJ1-2; no clear D gene. Germline lookup yields CDR1 MGHRA and CDR2 YSYEKL. The CDR3 has 16 residues. V lost 0 bases to trimming and J lost 4 bases, with 15 bases between them. The CDR3 nucleotides read TGCGCCAGCAGCCAAGAAGGTGGAGTGGAGGGCTATGGCTACACCTTC. Protein product: CASSQEGGVEGYGYTF.

The chain carries TRBV5-1 and TRBJ1-4; 7 nucleotides align to TRBD1. Germline loops: CDR1 SGHRS, CDR2 YFSETQ. The CDR3 loop spans 16 amino acids. Trimming took 4 bases from V and 6 from J; bases not matched to a gene: 12. The CDR3 spells CASSLGTAPRDEKLFF. The CDR3 DNA reads TGCGCCAGCAGCCTCGGGACAGCTCCTCGTGATGAAAAACTGTTTTTT.

The chain uses TRBV6-2 or TRBV6-3 and TRBJ1-2, with D possibly matching TRBD1 (5 bases). The germline CDR1 and CDR2 sequences are MNHEY and SVGEGT. The germline V and J ends were trimmed by 6 bases and 7 bases, with 27 bases remaining between them. This CDR3 is 17 amino acids long. The CDR3 coding sequence is TGTGCCAGCAGCCCCCCCCGTCGGGCAGGGCTGTCGGTTGGCTACACCTTC. Protein: CASSPPRRAGLSVGYTF.

The genes are TRBV2 and TRBJ1-1; D ambiguous. The CDR3 totals 11 residues. Looked up from germline, CDR1 is SNHLY and CDR2 is FYNNEI. Deletions cut 5 bases from V and 7 bases from J, with 8 bases between. CDR3 sequence (DNA): TGTGCCAGCAGTTATACTTATGAAGCTTTCTTT. Encoded protein: CASSYTYEAFF.

This chain links TRBV3-1 (or the pseudogene TRBV3-2) with TRBJ2-2; TRBD2 matches at 7 bases. This CDR3 spans 18 amino acids. The ends lost 2 bases at V and 0 bases at J; junction bases unmatched: 9. Germline lookup yields CDR1 LGHDT and CDR2 YNNKEL (reference sequence). The CDR3 nucleotides read TGTGCCAGCAGCCAAATCCGACCGGGACTATCGAACACCGGGGAGCTGTTTTTT. This translates into CASSQIRPGLSNTGELFF.

The chain recombines TRBV5-1 with TRBJ1-1; no definite D call. This CDR3 has 12 amino acids. Germline assignment: CDR1 SGHRS and CDR2 YFSETQ. V was trimmed by 0 bases and J by 6 bases, leaving 6 bases between them. The CDR3 DNA follows: TGCGCCAGCAGCTTGGGTGATGCTGAAGCTTTCTTT. This encodes CASSLGDAEAFF.

This sequence joins TRBV19 and TRBJ1-1, with a possible D match to TRBD1 (6 bases). Germline CDR1 LNHDA, CDR2 SQIVND (reference sequence). There are 12 residues in the CDR3. V was cut by 4 bases and J by 11 bases, with 14 bases left in between. CDR3 DNA: TGTGCCAGTAGTAGCACAGGGAGGTTGGCTTTCTTT. Its protein is CASSSTGRLAFF. Together with reference TRBV19 and TRBJ1-1, the CDR3 gives the full variable domain: DGGITQSPKYLFRKEGQNVTLSCEQNLNHDAMYWYRQDPGQGLRLIYYSQIVNDFQKGDIAEGYSVSREKKESFPLTVTSAQKNPTAFYLCASSSTGRLAFFGQGTRLTVV.

The rearrangement links TRBV30 to TRBJ2-1; a possible D gene is TRBD2 (5 bases). The CDR3 is 16 residues long. In germline, CDR1 is GTSNPN, CDR2 SVGIG (reference sequence). Trimming took 0 bases from V and 2 from J, leaving 14 bases between them. CDR3 loop: CAWSVLDCGTYNEQFF. As DNA, the CDR3 is TGTGCCTGGAGTGTACTGGACTGCGGTACCTACAATGAGCAGTTCTTC.

CDR3 nucleotides: TGTGCCAGCAGCCCAGGACTAAATTCACCCCTCCACTTT. Translating gives CASSPGLNSPLHF. V is TRBV7-2 and J is TRBJ1-6; no reliable D call. V gave up 5 bases and J gave up 7 bases, with 9 bases separating them. The CDR3 has 13 residues. The germline V gene encodes CDR1 SGHTA and CDR2 FQGNSA.

J is TRBJ1-1 and V is TRBV7-2, with 7 bases aligning to TRBD1. Germline V gene lookup returns CDR1 SGHTA and CDR2 FQGNSA. The CDR3 runs 15 residues. J gave up 5 bases and V 5 bases, and 11 bases lay outside the gene matches. The CDR3 loop is CASSQGGARRTEAFF. Here the CDR3 DNA reads TGTGCCAGCAGCCAGGGGGGGGCAAGGCGGACTGAAGCTTTCTTT.

The chain recombines TRBV2 with TRBJ1-2, with D possibly being TRBD1 (5 bases). CDR1 and CDR2 (germline): SNHLY, FYNNEI. This CDR3 contains 11 residues. Trimming removed 2 bases from V and 8 bases from J, with 6 bases in between. CDR3 residues: CASSEWGGYTF. The CDR3 DNA reads as TGTGCCAGCAGTGAATGGGGCGGCTACACCTTC.

This chain joins TRBV15 and TRBJ1-2; D perhaps matches TRBD1 (5 bases). Trimming left V 0 bases short and J 4 bases short, with 6 bases between. The germline V gene has CDR1 LNHNV and CDR2 YYDKDF (reference sequence). This CDR3 has 13 residues. This CDR3 is CATSRDQGYGYTF. In DNA, the CDR3 is TGTGCCACCAGCAGAGATCAGGGCTATGGCTACACCTTC.

The chain couples TRBV10-1 to TRBJ2-7; no clear D gene. CDR1 is WNHNN and CDR2 is SYGVQD in the germline V gene (reference sequence). The CDR3 contains 11 residues. V lost 8 bases, J lost 5 bases, and 10 bases lay in between. CDR3 nucleotide sequence: TGCGCCAGCCGCGGCCTTGACGAGCAGTACTTC. Translated, it gives CASRGLDEQYF.

The chain links TRBV3-1 (or the pseudogene TRBV3-2) to TRBJ1-2; D perhaps matches TRBD1 (5 bases). This CDR3 is 15 amino acids long. Trimming pared 4 bases from V and 0 bases from J, leaving 12 bases between. Germline loops: CDR1 LGHDT, CDR2 YNNKEL (reference sequence). The CDR3 loop is CASSLQGRANYGYTF. In DNA, the CDR3 is TGTGCCAGCAGCCTCCAGGGAAGGGCTAACTATGGCTACACCTTC.

J is TRBJ2-3 and V is TRBV4-2, with 11 bases that match TRBD2. The length of the CDR3 is 15 residues. Germline trimming cut 0 bases from V and 6 bases from J; bases unmatched to any gene: 2. From germline, CDR1 is LGHNA and CDR2 YNFKEQ. Written as DNA, the CDR3 is TGTGCCAGCAGCCAAGATGCTAGCGGGGGGGATACGCAGTATTTT. Amino acid sequence: CASSQDASGGDTQYF.